These T cell receptor beta chains were read from a single sample in a study of human T cells and chemical hapten exposure. MiXCR, applied by TCRdb to the RACE reads, yields one record per CDR3 protein. The profile shows some 97,000 distinct CDR3 sequences, roughly 27% of them singletons. Sequences were derived from whole blood, sampled in connection with sensitization to the hapten diphenylcyclopropenone (DPC). These receptors all stem from a man aged 35-49 years with alopecia areata. Some clones in this sample may be carry-over from other donors' samples. Both conserved end residues are part of each CDR3. A D gene is named only where the DNA matches it firmly. Clone size is not always given. Where it is, it says once, few, many or a class for expanded clones.

clone size: NA
D gene: TRBD2
V gene: TRBV6-5
J gene: TRBJ2-5
CDR3 protein: CASSTGGGGQETQYF
CDR3 DNA: TGTGCCAGCAGTACGGGGGGGGGCGGTCAAGAGACCCAGTACTTC

clone size: few
D gene: TRBD2
V gene: TRBV30
J gene: TRBJ2-7
CDR3 protein: CAWSVLTSGPSYEQYF
CDR3 DNA: TGTGCCTGGAGTGTACTTACTAGCGGTCCTTCCTACGAGCAGTACTTC

clone size: NA
D gene: NA
V gene: TRBV11-2
J gene: TRBJ1-2
CDR3 protein: CASSLADFGSEGYGYTF
CDR3 DNA: TGTGCCAGCAGCTTAGCCGATTTTGGCAGCGAAGGCTATGGCTACACCTTC

clone size: NA
D gene: TRBD2
V gene: TRBV11-3
J gene: TRBJ2-5
CDR3 protein: CASSKGTSGRANNDETQYF
CDR3 DNA: TGTGCCAGCAGCAAGGGGACTAGCGGGAGGGCCAACAATGACGAGACCCAGTACTTC

clone size: many
D gene: NA
V gene: TRBV24-1
J gene: TRBJ2-7
CDR3 protein: CATSGRQYF
CDR3 DNA: TGTGCCACCAGTGGAAGGCAGTACTTC

clone size: NA
D gene: TRBD2
V gene: TRBV6-2/TRBV6-3
J gene: TRBJ2-3
CDR3 protein: CASRRAGGGDTQYF
CDR3 DNA: TGTGCCAGCAGGAGAGCGGGAGGAGGAGATACGCAGTATTTT

clone size: few
D gene: TRBD2
V gene: TRBV15
J gene: TRBJ2-6
CDR3 protein: CATSRDGTSGSGANVLTF
CDR3 DNA: TGTGCCACCAGCAGAGATGGGACTAGCGGCTCTGGGGCCAACGTCCTGACTTTC

clone size: few
D gene: NA
V gene: TRBV5-1
J gene: TRBJ1-1
CDR3 protein: CASRENTEAFF
CDR3 DNA: TGCGCCAGCAGGGAGAACACTGAAGCTTTCTTT

clone size: once
D gene: TRBD1
V gene: TRBV6-5
J gene: TRBJ1-2
CDR3 protein: CASRARTGDYYGDTF
CDR3 DNA: TGTGCCAGCAGAGCAAGGACAGGGGATTATTATGGCGACACCTTC

clone size: few
D gene: TRBD2
V gene: TRBV10-1
J gene: TRBJ2-7
CDR3 protein: CASSLAGGNEQYF
CDR3 DNA: TGCGCCAGCAGTCTAGCGGGAGGTAACGAGCAGTACTTC

clone size: NA
D gene: TRBD2
V gene: TRBV28
J gene: TRBJ2-5
CDR3 protein: CASSLFLAGEEETQYF
CDR3 DNA: TGTGCCAGCAGTTTATTCCTAGCGGGAGAAGAAGAGACCCAGTACTTC

clone size: NA
D gene: NA
V gene: TRBV5-1
J gene: TRBJ2-1
CDR3 protein: CASSLGGSGVNYNEQFF
CDR3 DNA: TGCGCCAGCAGCTTGGGCGGATCGGGGGTTAACTACAATGAGCAGTTCTTC

clone size: NA
D gene: TRBD1
V gene: TRBV5-5
J gene: TRBJ2-1
CDR3 protein: CASRAGQGSYNEQFF
CDR3 DNA: TGTGCCAGCAGGGCGGGACAGGGGTCCTACAATGAGCAGTTCTTC

clone size: NA
D gene: TRBD2
V gene: TRBV15
J gene: TRBJ2-5
CDR3 protein: CATSRDRVAGGRETQYF
CDR3 DNA: TGTGCCACCAGCAGAGATCGAGTAGCGGGAGGACGAGAGACCCAGTACTTC

clone size: few
D gene: TRBD2
V gene: TRBV20-1
J gene: TRBJ2-3
CDR3 protein: CSASGGRHKVDTQYF
CDR3 DNA: TGCAGTGCCAGCGGCGGGAGGCACAAGGTAGATACGCAGTATTTT

clone size: once
D gene: NA
V gene: TRBV11-2
J gene: TRBJ1-2
CDR3 protein: CASSKLQGGYGYTF
CDR3 DNA: TGTGCCAGCAGCAAATTACAGGGAGGCTATGGCTACACCTTC

clone size: few
D gene: TRBD1
V gene: TRBV3-1
J gene: TRBJ2-5
CDR3 protein: CASKTGLETQYF
CDR3 DNA: TGTGCCAGCAAGACAGGGCTGGAGACCCAGTACTTC

clone size: NA
D gene: TRBD1
V gene: TRBV7-2
J gene: TRBJ2-2
CDR3 protein: CASSPRGKGELFF
CDR3 DNA: TGTGCCAGCAGCCCCAGGGGGAAAGGGGAGCTGTTTTTT

clone size: few
D gene: TRBD1
V gene: TRBV12-3/TRBV12-4
J gene: TRBJ1-1
CDR3 protein: CASEEGGATEAFF
CDR3 DNA: TGTGCCAGCGAAGAAGGGGGCGCGACTGAAGCTTTCTTT

clone size: NA
D gene: NA
V gene: TRBV27
J gene: TRBJ2-7
CDR3 protein: CASSLEGPPSYEQYF
CDR3 DNA: TGTGCCAGCAGTTTAGAAGGGCCTCCATCCTACGAGCAGTACTTC

clone size: NA
D gene: NA
V gene: TRBV12-3/TRBV12-4
J gene: TRBJ1-2
CDR3 protein: CASSSSGGSFYGYTF
CDR3 DNA: TGTGCCAGCAGTTCAAGCGGGGGCTCCTTTTACGGCTACACCTTC

clone size: few
D gene: NA
V gene: TRBV27
J gene: TRBJ2-7
CDR3 protein: CASSVRAGLSYEQYF
CDR3 DNA: TGTGCCAGCAGTGTTCGGGCAGGACTCTCCTACGAGCAGTACTTC

clone size: NA
D gene: NA
V gene: TRBV6-5
J gene: TRBJ2-3
CDR3 protein: CASRVGGRGDTQYF
CDR3 DNA: TGTGCCAGCAGAGTAGGGGGGAGAGGAGATACGCAGTATTTT

clone size: NA
D gene: NA
V gene: TRBV11-2
J gene: TRBJ2-7
CDR3 protein: CASSSGHQAYEQYF
CDR3 DNA: TGTGCCAGCAGCTCGGGACATCAAGCCTACGAGCAGTACTTC

clone size: NA
D gene: TRBD1
V gene: TRBV12-3/TRBV12-4
J gene: TRBJ2-5
CDR3 protein: CASSDRGRVRETQYF
CDR3 DNA: TGTGCCAGCAGTGACAGGGGTAGGGTAAGAGAGACCCAGTACTTC

clone size: few
D gene: NA
V gene: TRBV5-1
J gene: TRBJ2-5
CDR3 protein: CASSITDTGKETQYF
CDR3 DNA: TGCGCCAGCAGCATTACCGACACCGGGAAAGAGACCCAGTACTTC

clone size: NA
D gene: NA
V gene: TRBV21-1
J gene: TRBJ2-1
CDR3 protein: CASSSGQGLYNEQFF
CDR3 DNA: TGTGCCAGCAGCAGCGGACAGGGCCTCTACAATGAGCAGTTCTTC

clone size: many
D gene: NA
V gene: TRBV12-3/TRBV12-4
J gene: TRBJ1-1
CDR3 protein: CASSWVSSNTEAFF
CDR3 DNA: TGTGCCAGCAGTTGGGTTAGCTCCAACACTGAAGCTTTCTTT

clone size: NA
D gene: TRBD1
V gene: TRBV9
J gene: TRBJ2-1
CDR3 protein: CASSAQTGDYNEQFF
CDR3 DNA: TGTGCCAGCAGCGCCCAAACAGGGGATTACAATGAGCAGTTCTTC

clone size: NA
D gene: NA
V gene: TRBV3-1
J gene: TRBJ2-2
CDR3 protein: CASSQGGRPGELFF
CDR3 DNA: TGTGCCAGCAGCCAAGGCGGCAGGCCCGGGGAGCTGTTTTTT

clone size: NA
D gene: TRBD2
V gene: TRBV7-9
J gene: TRBJ2-7
CDR3 protein: CASSFPTSGNSYEQYF
CDR3 DNA: TGTGCCAGCAGCTTTCCGACTAGCGGGAACTCCTACGAGCAGTACTTC